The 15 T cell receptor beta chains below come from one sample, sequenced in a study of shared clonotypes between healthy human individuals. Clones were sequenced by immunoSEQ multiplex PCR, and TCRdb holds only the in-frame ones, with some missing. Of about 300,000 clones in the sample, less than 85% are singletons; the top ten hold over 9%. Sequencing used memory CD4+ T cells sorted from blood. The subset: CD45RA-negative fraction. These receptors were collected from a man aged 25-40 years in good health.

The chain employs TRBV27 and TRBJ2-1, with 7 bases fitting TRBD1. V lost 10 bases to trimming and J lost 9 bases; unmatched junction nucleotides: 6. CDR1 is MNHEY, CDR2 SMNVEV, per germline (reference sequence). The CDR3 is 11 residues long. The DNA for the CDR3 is TGTGCCACCACCAGGGGGATTGAGCAGTTCTTC. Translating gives CATTRGIEQFF.

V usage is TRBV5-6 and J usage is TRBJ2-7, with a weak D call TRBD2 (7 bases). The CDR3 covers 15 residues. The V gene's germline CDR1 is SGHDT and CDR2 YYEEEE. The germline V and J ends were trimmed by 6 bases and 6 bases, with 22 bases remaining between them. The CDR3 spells CASTPWGGLGSEQYF. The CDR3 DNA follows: TGTGCCAGCACCCCCTGGGGGGGGCTCGGTAGCGAGCAGTACTTC.

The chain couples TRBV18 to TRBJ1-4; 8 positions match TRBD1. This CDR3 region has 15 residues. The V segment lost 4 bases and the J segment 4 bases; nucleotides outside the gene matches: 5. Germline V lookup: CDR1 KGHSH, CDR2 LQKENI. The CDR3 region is CASSHKDRVNEKLFF. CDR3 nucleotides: TGTGCCAGCTCACACAAGGACAGGGTTAATGAAAAACTGTTTTTT.

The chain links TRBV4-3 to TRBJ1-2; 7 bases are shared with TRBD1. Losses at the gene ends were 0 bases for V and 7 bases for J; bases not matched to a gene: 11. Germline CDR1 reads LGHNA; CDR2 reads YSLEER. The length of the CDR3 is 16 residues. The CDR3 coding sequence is TGCGCCAGCAGCCAAGACCGGACGGCAGGGGGAAGTGGCTACACCTTC. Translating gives CASSQDRTAGGSGYTF.

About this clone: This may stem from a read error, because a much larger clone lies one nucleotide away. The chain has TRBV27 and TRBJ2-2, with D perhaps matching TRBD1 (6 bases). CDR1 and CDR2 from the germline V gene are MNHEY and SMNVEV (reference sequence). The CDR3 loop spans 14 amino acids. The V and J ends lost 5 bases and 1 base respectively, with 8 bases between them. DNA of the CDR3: TGTGCCAGCAGTCCGGGACAGAACACCGGGGAGCTGTTTTTT. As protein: CASSPGQNTGELFF.

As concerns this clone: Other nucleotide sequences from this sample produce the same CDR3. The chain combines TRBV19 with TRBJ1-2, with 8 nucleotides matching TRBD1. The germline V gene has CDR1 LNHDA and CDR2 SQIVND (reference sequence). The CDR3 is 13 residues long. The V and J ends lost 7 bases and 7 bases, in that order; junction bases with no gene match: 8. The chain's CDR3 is CASTRGQGGGYTF. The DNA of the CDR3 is TGTGCCAGTACCCGAGGACAGGGTGGTGGCTACACCTTC.

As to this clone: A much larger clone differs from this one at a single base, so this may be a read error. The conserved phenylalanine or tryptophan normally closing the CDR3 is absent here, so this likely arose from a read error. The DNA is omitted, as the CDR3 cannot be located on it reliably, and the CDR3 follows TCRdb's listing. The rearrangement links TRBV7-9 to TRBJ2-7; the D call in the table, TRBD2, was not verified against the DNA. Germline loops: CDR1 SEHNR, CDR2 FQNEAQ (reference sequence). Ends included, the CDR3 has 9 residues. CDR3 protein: CARGAGLHP.

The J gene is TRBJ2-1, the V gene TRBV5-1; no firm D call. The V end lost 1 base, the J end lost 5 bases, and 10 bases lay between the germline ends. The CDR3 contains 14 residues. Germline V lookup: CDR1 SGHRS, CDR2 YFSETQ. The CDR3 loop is CASSLSPTDNEQFF. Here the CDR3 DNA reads TGCGCCAGCAGCTTGTCACCTACCGACAATGAGCAGTTCTTC.

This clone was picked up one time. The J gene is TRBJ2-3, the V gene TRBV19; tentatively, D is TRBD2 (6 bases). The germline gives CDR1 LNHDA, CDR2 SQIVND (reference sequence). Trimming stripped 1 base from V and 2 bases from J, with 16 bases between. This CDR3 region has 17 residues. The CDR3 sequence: CASSIGGAAKITDTQYF. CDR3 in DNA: TGTGCCAGTAGTATAGGCGGGGCAGCCAAGATCACAGATACGCAGTATTTT. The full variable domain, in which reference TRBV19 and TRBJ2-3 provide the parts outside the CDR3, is DGGITQSPKYLFRKEGQNVTLSCEQNLNHDAMYWYRQDPGQGLRLIYYSQIVNDFQKGDIAEGYSVSREKKESFPLTVTSAQKNPTAFYLCASSIGGAAKITDTQYFGPGTRLTVL.

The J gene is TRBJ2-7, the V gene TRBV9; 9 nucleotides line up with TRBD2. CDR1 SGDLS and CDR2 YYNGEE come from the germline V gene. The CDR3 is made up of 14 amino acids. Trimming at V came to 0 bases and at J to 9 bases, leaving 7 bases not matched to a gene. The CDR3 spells CASSVGVSGRAQYF. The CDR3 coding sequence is TGTGCCAGCAGCGTAGGGGTTAGCGGGAGAGCGCAGTACTTC.

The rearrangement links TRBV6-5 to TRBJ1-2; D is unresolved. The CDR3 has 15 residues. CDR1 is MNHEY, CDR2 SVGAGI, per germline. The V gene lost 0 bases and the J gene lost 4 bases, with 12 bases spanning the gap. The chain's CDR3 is CASSYSNSASYGYTF. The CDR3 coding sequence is TGTGCCAGCAGTTACTCGAACTCCGCTAGCTATGGCTACACCTTC.

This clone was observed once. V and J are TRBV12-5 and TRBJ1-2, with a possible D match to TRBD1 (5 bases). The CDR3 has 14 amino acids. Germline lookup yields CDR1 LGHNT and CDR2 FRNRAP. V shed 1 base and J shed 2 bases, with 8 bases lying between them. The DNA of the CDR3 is TGTGCTAGTGGTTTGGGGACAAGAAACTATGGCTACACCTTC. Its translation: CASGLGTRNYGYTF.

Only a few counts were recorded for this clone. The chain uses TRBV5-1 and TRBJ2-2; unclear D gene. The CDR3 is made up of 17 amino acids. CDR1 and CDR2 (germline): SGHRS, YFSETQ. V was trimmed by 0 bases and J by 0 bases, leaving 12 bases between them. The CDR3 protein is CASSLAAAGSNTGELFF. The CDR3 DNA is TGCGCCAGCAGCTTGGCGGCGGCAGGATCGAACACCGGGGAGCTGTTTTTT.

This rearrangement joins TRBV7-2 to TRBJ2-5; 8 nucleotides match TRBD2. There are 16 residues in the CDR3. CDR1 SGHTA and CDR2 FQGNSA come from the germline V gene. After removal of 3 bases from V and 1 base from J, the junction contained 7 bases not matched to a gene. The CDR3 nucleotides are TGTGCCAGCAGCTTGAGCGGGGCGGGAGGCCAAGAGACCCAGTACTTC. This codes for CASSLSGAGGQETQYF.

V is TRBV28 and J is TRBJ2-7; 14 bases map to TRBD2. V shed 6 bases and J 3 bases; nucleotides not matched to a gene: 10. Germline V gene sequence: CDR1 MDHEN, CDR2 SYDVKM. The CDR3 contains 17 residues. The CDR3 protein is CASRGTSGSNWGYEQYF. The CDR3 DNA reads TGTGCCAGCAGAGGGACTAGCGGGAGCAACTGGGGCTACGAGCAGTACTTC.